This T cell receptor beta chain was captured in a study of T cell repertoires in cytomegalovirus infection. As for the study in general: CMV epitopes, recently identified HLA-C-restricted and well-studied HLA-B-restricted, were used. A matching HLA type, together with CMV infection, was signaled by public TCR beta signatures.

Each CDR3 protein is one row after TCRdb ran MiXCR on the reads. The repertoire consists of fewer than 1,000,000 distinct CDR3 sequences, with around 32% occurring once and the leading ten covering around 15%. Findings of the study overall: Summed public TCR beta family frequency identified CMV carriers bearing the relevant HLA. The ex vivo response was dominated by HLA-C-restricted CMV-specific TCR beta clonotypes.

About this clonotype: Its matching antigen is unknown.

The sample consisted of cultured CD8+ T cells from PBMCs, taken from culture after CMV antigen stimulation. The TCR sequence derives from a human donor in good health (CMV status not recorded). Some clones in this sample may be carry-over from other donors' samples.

CDR3 coding DNA: TGTGCCAGCAGCTTAGTTCCCGGGACAGGGGGCAATTACCGAAATGAGCAGTTCTTC. As protein: CASSLVPGTGGNYRNEQFF. This chain joins TRBV7-6 and TRBJ2-1; 12 bases align to TRBD1. Germline V gene lookup returns CDR1 SGHVS and CDR2 FNYEAQ. The length of the CDR3 is 19 residues. V lost 1 base, J lost 7 bases, and 14 bases stayed unmatched.